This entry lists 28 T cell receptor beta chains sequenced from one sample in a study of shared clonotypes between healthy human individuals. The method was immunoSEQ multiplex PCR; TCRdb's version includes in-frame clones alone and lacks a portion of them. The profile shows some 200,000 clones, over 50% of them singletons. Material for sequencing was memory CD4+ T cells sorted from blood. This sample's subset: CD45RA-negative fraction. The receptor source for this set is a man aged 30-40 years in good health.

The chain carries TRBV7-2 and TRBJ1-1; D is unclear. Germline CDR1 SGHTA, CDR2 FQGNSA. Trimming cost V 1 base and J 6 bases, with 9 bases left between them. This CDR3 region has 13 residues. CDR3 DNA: TGTGCCAGCAGCTTAGTGGGTACGGCTGAAGCTTTCTTT. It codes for CASSLVGTAEAFF.

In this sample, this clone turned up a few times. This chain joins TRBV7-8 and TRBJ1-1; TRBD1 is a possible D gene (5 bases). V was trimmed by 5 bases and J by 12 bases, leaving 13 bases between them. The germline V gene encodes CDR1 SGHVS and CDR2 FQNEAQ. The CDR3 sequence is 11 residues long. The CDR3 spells CASSIGGGTFF. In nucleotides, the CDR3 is TGTGCCAGCAGCATCGGCGGGGGAACTTTCTTT.

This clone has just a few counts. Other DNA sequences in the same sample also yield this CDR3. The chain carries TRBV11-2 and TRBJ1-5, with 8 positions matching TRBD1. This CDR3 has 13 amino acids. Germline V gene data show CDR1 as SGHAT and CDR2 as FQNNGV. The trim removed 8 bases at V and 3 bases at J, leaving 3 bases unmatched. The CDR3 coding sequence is TGTGCCAGCGGACAGGGAATCAATCAGCCCCAGCATTTT. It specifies CASGQGINQPQHF.

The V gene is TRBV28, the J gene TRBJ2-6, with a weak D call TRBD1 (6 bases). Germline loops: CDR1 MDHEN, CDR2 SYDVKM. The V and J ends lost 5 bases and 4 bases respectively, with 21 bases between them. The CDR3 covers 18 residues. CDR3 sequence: CASSHTGLRTAGANVLTF. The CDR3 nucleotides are TGTGCCAGCAGTCACACAGGGCTACGAACTGCCGGGGCCAACGTCCTGACTTTC.

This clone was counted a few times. The CDR3 nucleotides are TGTGCCAGCCACGCCCGCAGGGGGTACACTGAAGCTTTCTTT. This sequence encodes CASHARRGYTEAFF. This chain joins TRBV19 and TRBJ1-1; 7 bases are shared with TRBD1. This CDR3 has 14 amino acids. Trimming took 9 bases from V and 3 from J; bases not matched to a gene: 10. Germline CDR1 reads LNHDA; CDR2 reads SQIVND (reference sequence).

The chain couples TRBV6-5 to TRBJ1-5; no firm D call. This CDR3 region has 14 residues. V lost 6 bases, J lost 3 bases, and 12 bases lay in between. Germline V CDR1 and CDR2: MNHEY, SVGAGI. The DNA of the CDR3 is TGTGCCAGCAGCGCCCGACGAGACAATCAGCCCCAGCATTTT. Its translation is CASSARRDNQPQHF.

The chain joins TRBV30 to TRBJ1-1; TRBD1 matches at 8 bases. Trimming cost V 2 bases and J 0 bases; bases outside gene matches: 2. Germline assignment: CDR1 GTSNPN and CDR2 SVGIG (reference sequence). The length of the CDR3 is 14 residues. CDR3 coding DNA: TGTGCCTGGAGTCCGGGACAGGTGAACACTGAAGCTTTCTTT. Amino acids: CAWSPGQVNTEAFF.

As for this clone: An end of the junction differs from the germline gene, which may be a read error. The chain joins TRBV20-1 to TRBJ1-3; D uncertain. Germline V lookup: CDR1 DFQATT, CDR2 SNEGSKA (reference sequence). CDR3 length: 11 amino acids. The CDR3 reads CSARDGNTIYF. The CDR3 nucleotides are TGCAGTGCTCGAGACGGGAACACCATATATTTT.

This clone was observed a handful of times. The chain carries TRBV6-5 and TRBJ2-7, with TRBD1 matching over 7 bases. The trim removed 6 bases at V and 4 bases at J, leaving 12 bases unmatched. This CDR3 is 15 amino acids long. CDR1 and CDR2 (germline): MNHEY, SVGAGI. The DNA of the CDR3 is TGTGCCAGCAGCCCACATACAGGGGTCGGTTACGAGCAGTACTTC. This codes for CASSPHTGVGYEQYF.

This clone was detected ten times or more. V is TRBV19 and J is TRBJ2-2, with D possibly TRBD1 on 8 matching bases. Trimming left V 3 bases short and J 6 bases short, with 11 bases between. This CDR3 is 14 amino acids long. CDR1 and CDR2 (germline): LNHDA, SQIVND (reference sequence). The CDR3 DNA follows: TGTGCCAGTAGTATTACAGGGGGGGCCGGGGAGCTGTTTTTT. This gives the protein CASSITGGAGELFF.

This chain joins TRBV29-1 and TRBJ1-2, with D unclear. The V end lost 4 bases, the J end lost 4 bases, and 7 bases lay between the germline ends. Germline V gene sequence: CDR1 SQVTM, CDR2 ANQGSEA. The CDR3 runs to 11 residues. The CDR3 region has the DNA TGCAGCGTTGGAGAGAGCTATGGCTACACCTTC. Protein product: CSVGESYGYTF. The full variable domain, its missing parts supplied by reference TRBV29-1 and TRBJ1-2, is SAVISQKPSRDICQRGTSLTIQCQVDSQVTMMFWYRQQPGQSLTLIATANQGSEATYESGFVIDKFPISRPNLTFSTLTVSNMSPEDSSIYLCSVGESYGYTFGSGTRLTVV.

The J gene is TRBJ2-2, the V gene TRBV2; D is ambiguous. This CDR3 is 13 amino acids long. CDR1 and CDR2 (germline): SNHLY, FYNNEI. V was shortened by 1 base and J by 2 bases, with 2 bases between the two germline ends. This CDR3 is CASSEVNTGELFF. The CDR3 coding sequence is TGTGCCAGCAGTGAAGTAAACACCGGGGAGCTGTTTTTT.

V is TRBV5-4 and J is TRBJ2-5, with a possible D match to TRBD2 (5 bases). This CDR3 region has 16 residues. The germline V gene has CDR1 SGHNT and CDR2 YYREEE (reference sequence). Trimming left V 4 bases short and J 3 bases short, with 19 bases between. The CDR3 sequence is CASSADLGTSEETQYF. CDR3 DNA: TGTGCCAGCAGCGCCGACCTCGGAACTAGTGAAGAGACCCAGTACTTC.

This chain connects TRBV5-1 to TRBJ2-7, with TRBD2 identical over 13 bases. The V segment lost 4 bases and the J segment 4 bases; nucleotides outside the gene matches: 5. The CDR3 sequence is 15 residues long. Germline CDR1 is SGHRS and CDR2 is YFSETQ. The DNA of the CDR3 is TGCGCCAGCAGCCCGGGGGGACTAGCGGGATACGAGCAGTACTTC. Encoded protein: CASSPGGLAGYEQYF.

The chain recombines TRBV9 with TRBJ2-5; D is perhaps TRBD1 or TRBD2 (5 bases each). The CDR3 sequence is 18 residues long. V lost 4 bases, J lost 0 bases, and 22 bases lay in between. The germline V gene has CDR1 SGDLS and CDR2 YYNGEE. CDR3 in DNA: TGTGCCAGCAGCCCTCGCCCGAGAGGGGCGGAATACCAAGAGACCCAGTACTTC. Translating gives CASSPRPRGAEYQETQYF. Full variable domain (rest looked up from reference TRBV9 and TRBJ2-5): DSGVTQTPKHLITATGQRVTLRCSPRSGDLSVYWYQQSLDQGLQFLIQYYNGEERAKGNILERFSAQQFPDLHSELNLSSLELGDSALYFCASSPRPRGAEYQETQYFGPGTRLLVL.

As DNA, the CDR3 is TGTGCCAGCAGTCGTACGCCAACTATTCACGAAAATGAGCAGTTCTTC. This translates into CASSRTPTIHENEQFF. This chain connects TRBV5-4 to TRBJ2-1; D call uncertain. There are 16 residues in the CDR3. V lost 5 bases and J lost 7, with 22 bases in between. Germline V lookup: CDR1 SGHNT, CDR2 YYREEE (reference sequence).

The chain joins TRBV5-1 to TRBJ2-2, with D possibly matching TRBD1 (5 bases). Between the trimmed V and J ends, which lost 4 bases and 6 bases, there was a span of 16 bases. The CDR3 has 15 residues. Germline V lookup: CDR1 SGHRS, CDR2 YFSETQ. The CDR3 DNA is TGCGCCAGCAGCCCCACAGAAGGGGCCCCCGGGGAGCTGTTTTTT. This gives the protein CASSPTEGAPGELFF.

CDR3 nucleotides: TGCAGCGTGATTGGACAGGGCCCTACGAGCGAAAAACTGTTTTTT. This gives the protein CSVIGQGPTSEKLFF. The chain has TRBV29-1 and TRBJ1-4; 8 bases match TRBD1. V lost 6 bases, J lost 8 bases, and 14 bases stayed unmatched. This CDR3 spans 15 amino acids. CDR1 SQVTM and CDR2 ANQGSEA come from the germline V gene.

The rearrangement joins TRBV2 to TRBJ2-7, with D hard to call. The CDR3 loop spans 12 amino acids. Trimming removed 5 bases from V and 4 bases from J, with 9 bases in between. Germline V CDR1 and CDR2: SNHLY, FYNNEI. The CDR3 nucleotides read TGTGCCAGCAGTACGACCGATTACGAGCAGTACTTC. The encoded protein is CASSTTDYEQYF.

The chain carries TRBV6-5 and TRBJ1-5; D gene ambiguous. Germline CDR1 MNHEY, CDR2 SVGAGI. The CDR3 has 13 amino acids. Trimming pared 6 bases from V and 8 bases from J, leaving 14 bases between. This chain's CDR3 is CASREDRTEPQHF. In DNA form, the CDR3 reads TGTGCCAGCAGGGAAGACCGAACTGAGCCCCAGCATTTT.

The CDR3 spells CASSDAIAGGTGELFF. DNA for the CDR3: TGCGCCAGCAGCGACGCAATAGCGGGAGGGACCGGGGAGCTGTTTTTT. The J gene is TRBJ2-2, the V gene TRBV5-1, with 11 bases that match TRBD2. Per the germline V gene, CDR1 is SGHRS and CDR2 is YFSETQ. The V gene end was trimmed by 4 bases and the J gene end by 5 bases; junction bases not matched to a gene: 7. CDR3 length equals 16 residues.

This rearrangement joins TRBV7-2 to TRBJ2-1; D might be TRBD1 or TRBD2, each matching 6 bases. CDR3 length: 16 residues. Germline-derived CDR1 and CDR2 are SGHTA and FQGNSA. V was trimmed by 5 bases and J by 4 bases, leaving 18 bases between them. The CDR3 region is CASSAMGASAYNEQFF. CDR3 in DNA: TGTGCCAGCAGCGCCATGGGGGCTAGCGCGTACAATGAGCAGTTCTTC.

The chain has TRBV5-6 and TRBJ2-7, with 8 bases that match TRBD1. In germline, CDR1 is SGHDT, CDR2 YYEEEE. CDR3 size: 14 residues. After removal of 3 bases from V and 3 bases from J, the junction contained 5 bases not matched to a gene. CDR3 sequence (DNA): TGTGCCAGCAGCTCCCCGGGACAGGACTACGAGCAGTACTTC. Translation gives CASSSPGQDYEQYF.

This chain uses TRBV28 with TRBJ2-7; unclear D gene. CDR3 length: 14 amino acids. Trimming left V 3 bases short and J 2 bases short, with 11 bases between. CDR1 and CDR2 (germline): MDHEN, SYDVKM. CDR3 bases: TGTGCCAGCAGTTTTTACAGAAGAACCTACGAGCAGTACTTC. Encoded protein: CASSFYRRTYEQYF.

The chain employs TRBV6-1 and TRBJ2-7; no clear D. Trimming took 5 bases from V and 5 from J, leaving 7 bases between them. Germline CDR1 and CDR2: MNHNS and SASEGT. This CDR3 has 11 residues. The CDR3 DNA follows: TGTGCCAGCAGTTACGGGCACGAGCAGTACTTC. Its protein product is CASSYGHEQYF.

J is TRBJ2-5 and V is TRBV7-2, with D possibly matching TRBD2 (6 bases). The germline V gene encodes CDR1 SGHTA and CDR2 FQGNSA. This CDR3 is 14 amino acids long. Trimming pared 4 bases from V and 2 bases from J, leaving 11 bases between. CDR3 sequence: CASSSVGGQETQYF. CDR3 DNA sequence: TGTGCCAGCAGCTCGGTCGGGGGTCAAGAGACCCAGTACTTC.

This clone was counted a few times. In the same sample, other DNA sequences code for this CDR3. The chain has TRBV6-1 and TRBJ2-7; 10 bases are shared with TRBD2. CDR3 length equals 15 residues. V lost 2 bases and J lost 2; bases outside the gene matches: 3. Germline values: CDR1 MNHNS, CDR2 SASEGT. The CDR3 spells CASSERLAGAYEQYF. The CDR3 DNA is TGTGCCAGCAGTGAAAGGCTAGCGGGAGCCTACGAGCAGTACTTC.

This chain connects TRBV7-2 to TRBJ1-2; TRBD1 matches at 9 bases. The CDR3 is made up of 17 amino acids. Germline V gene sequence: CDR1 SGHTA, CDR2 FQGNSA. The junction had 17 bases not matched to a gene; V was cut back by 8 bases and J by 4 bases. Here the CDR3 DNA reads TGTGCCAGCGGCCCCGGGACAGGGCCCTTCTTAAGCTATGGCTACACCTTC. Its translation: CASGPGTGPFLSYGYTF.